This T cell receptor beta chain emerged from a study of cytomegalovirus exposure and HLA in healthy donors. The CDR3 length is 15 residues. V dropped 6 bases and J dropped 2 bases, with 16 bases sitting between them. From germline, CDR1 is SEHNR and CDR2 FQNEAQ (reference sequence). As to this clone: The antigen is not known.

The study, taken as a whole, reports: TCR association rates varied by HLA locus in a later analysis, with DRB1 highest and HLA-C lowest. Later analysis identified a missense DCLRE1C variant that was linked to TCR beta V- and J-gene trimming.

The PCR used 60 Vbeta and 13 Jbeta primers. The assay was immunoSEQ multiplex PCR, and TCRdb's table has in-frame clones only and misses some. Found here are fewer than 110,000 clones, around 73% of them singletons; the top ten hold 7.8%. Source material: PBMCs. The TCR comes from a man aged 30-40 years in good health and CMV-seronegative. The rearrangement links TRBV7-9 to TRBJ1-1, with no clear D. For the CDR3, the DNA is TGTGCCAGCAGTTTTGTAGCGGAGGGTAACACTGAAGCTTTCTTT. It encodes CASSFVAEGNTEAFF.